A selection of T cell receptor beta chains follows, all from one sample in a study of blood T cell repertoires in COVID-19. Clones were read by immunoSEQ multiplex PCR, and TCRdb kept only the in-frame ones, dropping some. The data contain 110,000 or so clones, about four fifths of them singletons. Sequenced input: peripheral blood. The source of these receptors is a man older than 75 with acute or convalescent COVID-19. CDR3s include the opening cysteine and the closing phenylalanine or tryptophan. D genes are given only for firm matches. Some rows mark clone size as missing; the rest say once, few, many or name a class of expanded clone.

v_call: TRBV3-1/TRBV3-2
j_call: TRBJ2-6
d_call: TRBD1
clone_size: -
cdr3_aa: CASTRSLGTGSGANVLTF
cdr3_nt: TGTGCCAGCACCCGAAGCCTTGGGACAGGCTCTGGGGCCAACGTCCTGACTTTC

v_call: TRBV4-1
j_call: TRBJ2-2
d_call: TRBD1
clone_size: -
cdr3_aa: CASRDLTGEYVGELFF
cdr3_nt: TGCGCCAGCAGAGACTTGACAGGGGAATATGTCGGGGAGCTGTTTTTT

v_call: TRBV19
j_call: TRBJ2-1
d_call: -
clone_size: -
cdr3_aa: CASSIDPDGQRGNEQFF
cdr3_nt: TGTGCCAGTAGTATAGATCCCGACGGACAGAGGGGGAATGAGCAGTTCTTC

v_call: TRBV7-9
j_call: TRBJ2-7
d_call: TRBD1
clone_size: -
cdr3_aa: CASSLWGQGAEEQYF
cdr3_nt: TGTGCCAGCAGCCTCTGGGGACAGGGGGCTGAAGAGCAGTACTTC

v_call: TRBV18
j_call: TRBJ1-6
d_call: TRBD1
clone_size: few
cdr3_aa: CASSPTGTGNSPLHF
cdr3_nt: TGTGCCAGCTCACCTACCGGGACAGGGAATTCACCCCTCCACTTT

v_call: TRBV7-2
j_call: TRBJ1-1
d_call: -
clone_size: -
cdr3_aa: CASSFRMNTEAFF
cdr3_nt: TGTGCCAGCAGCTTCAGAATGAACACTGAAGCTTTCTTT

v_call: TRBV9
j_call: TRBJ2-3
d_call: TRBD2
clone_size: -
cdr3_aa: CASSVGGGRATDTQYF
cdr3_nt: TGTGCCAGCAGCGTAGGGGGCGGGAGGGCCACAGATACGCAGTATTTT

v_call: TRBV6-6
j_call: TRBJ1-1
d_call: -
clone_size: -
cdr3_aa: CASSSSQGNTEAFF
cdr3_nt: TGTGCCAGCAGTTCATCACAGGGGAACACTGAAGCTTTCTTT

v_call: TRBV15
j_call: TRBJ2-7
d_call: -
clone_size: -
cdr3_aa: CATSSLAAGEGYEQYF
cdr3_nt: TGTGCCACCAGCAGCCTAGCGGCAGGGGAAGGGTACGAGCAGTACTTC

v_call: TRBV5-1
j_call: TRBJ2-5
d_call: -
clone_size: -
cdr3_aa: CASSLEAVKRAQYF
cdr3_nt: TGCGCCAGCAGCTTGGAGGCGGTCAAGAGGGCCCAGTACTTC

v_call: TRBV27
j_call: TRBJ2-2
d_call: -
clone_size: once
cdr3_aa: CASTSGNTGELFF
cdr3_nt: TGTGCCAGCACTTCGGGTAACACCGGGGAGCTGTTTTTT

v_call: TRBV7-8
j_call: TRBJ1-5
d_call: -
clone_size: -
cdr3_aa: CASSPLRSGQPQHF
cdr3_nt: TGTGCCAGCAGCCCCCTCAGGTCTGGTCAGCCCCAGCATTTT

v_call: TRBV6-2/TRBV6-3
j_call: TRBJ2-3
d_call: TRBD2
clone_size: -
cdr3_aa: CASSYPGTSGDTQYF
cdr3_nt: TGTGCCAGCAGTTACCCCGGGACTAGCGGAGATACGCAGTATTTT

v_call: TRBV2
j_call: TRBJ2-5
d_call: TRBD1
clone_size: -
cdr3_aa: CAGGQVIETQYF
cdr3_nt: TGTGCCGGGGGACAGGTGATTGAGACCCAGTACTTC

v_call: TRBV6-5
j_call: TRBJ1-3
d_call: TRBD1
clone_size: -
cdr3_aa: CASSHDRDPGNTIYF
cdr3_nt: TGTGCCAGCAGCCACGACAGGGATCCTGGAAACACCATATATTTT

v_call: TRBV6-5
j_call: TRBJ1-2
d_call: TRBD1
clone_size: -
cdr3_aa: CASGGTGGAKGYTF
cdr3_nt: TGTGCCAGCGGAGGGACAGGGGGCGCGAAGGGCTACACCTTC

v_call: TRBV5-1
j_call: TRBJ1-2
d_call: TRBD1
clone_size: -
cdr3_aa: CASSLEGQGDLYGYTF
cdr3_nt: TGCGCCAGCAGCTTGGAAGGACAGGGAGATCTGTATGGCTACACCTTC

v_call: TRBV10-3
j_call: TRBJ1-1
d_call: -
clone_size: -
cdr3_aa: CAISESTGFKGNTEAFF
cdr3_nt: TGTGCCATCAGTGAGTCGACAGGCTTCAAAGGGAACACTGAAGCTTTCTTT

v_call: TRBV28
j_call: TRBJ1-3
d_call: -
clone_size: -
cdr3_aa: CASSPPRRVHSGNTIYF
cdr3_nt: TGTGCCAGCAGTCCGCCCCGCCGGGTCCACTCTGGAAACACCATATATTTT

v_call: TRBV28
j_call: TRBJ2-7
d_call: TRBD1
clone_size: few
cdr3_aa: CASSLSVAQGAQHEQYF
cdr3_nt: TGTGCCAGCAGTTTATCGGTCGCACAGGGGGCTCAACACGAGCAGTACTTC

v_call: TRBV29-1
j_call: TRBJ1-4
d_call: TRBD1
clone_size: -
cdr3_aa: CSALDTGGNEKLFF
cdr3_nt: TGCAGCGCCCTTGACACAGGGGGAAATGAAAAACTGTTTTTT

v_call: TRBV15
j_call: TRBJ2-1
d_call: -
clone_size: once
cdr3_aa: CATSSAREQFF
cdr3_nt: TGTGCCACCAGCAGCGCCAGAGAGCAGTTCTTC

v_call: TRBV11-2
j_call: TRBJ1-1
d_call: -
clone_size: once
cdr3_aa: CASSLGSPEAFF
cdr3_nt: TGTGCCAGCAGCTTAGGTAGCCCCGAAGCTTTCTTT

v_call: TRBV4-1
j_call: TRBJ1-1
d_call: -
clone_size: few
cdr3_aa: CASSPHGRAAEAFF
cdr3_nt: TGCGCCAGCAGCCCTCACGGCAGGGCGGCTGAAGCTTTCTTT

v_call: TRBV5-1
j_call: TRBJ1-2
d_call: -
clone_size: -
cdr3_aa: CASSASGVNYGYTF
cdr3_nt: TGCGCCAGCAGCGCCTCGGGGGTTAACTATGGCTACACCTTC

v_call: TRBV18
j_call: TRBJ2-5
d_call: TRBD1
clone_size: -
cdr3_aa: CASSPSGTVVQETQYF
cdr3_nt: TGTGCCAGCTCACCCTCCGGGACAGTGGTCCAAGAGACCCAGTACTTC

v_call: TRBV6-5
j_call: TRBJ1-2
d_call: TRBD1
clone_size: -
cdr3_aa: CASSRGQGIGGYTF
cdr3_nt: TGTGCCAGCAGCCGGGGACAGGGAATAGGAGGCTACACCTTC

v_call: TRBV30
j_call: TRBJ1-1
d_call: TRBD1
clone_size: -
cdr3_aa: CAWNHRGREVTEAFF
cdr3_nt: TGTGCCTGGAACCACAGGGGGCGCGAGGTCACTGAAGCTTTCTTT

v_call: TRBV19
j_call: TRBJ2-1
d_call: TRBD2
clone_size: -
cdr3_aa: CASSIIGGSSYNEQFF
cdr3_nt: TGTGCCAGTAGTATTATAGGCGGGAGCTCCTACAATGAGCAGTTCTTC

v_call: TRBV5-1
j_call: TRBJ2-7
d_call: TRBD1
clone_size: -
cdr3_aa: CASSPGQGSSYEQYF
cdr3_nt: TGCGCCAGCAGCCCGGGACAGGGGAGCTCCTACGAGCAGTACTTC

v_call: TRBV7-7
j_call: TRBJ2-2
d_call: TRBD2
clone_size: -
cdr3_aa: CASSPSGTTNTGELFF
cdr3_nt: TGTGCTAGCAGCCCAAGCGGGACTACCAACACCGGGGAGCTGTTTTTT

v_call: TRBV5-4
j_call: TRBJ1-4
d_call: -
clone_size: -
cdr3_aa: CASSSRTEEKLFF
cdr3_nt: TGTGCCAGCAGCTCCCGGACAGAAGAAAAACTGTTTTTT

v_call: TRBV7-2
j_call: TRBJ1-2
d_call: TRBD1
clone_size: many
cdr3_aa: CASRETGENYGYTF
cdr3_nt: TGTGCCAGCAGAGAGACAGGGGAAAACTATGGCTACACCTTC

v_call: TRBV27
j_call: TRBJ1-2
d_call: TRBD1
clone_size: -
cdr3_aa: CASSPTGGSNYGYTF
cdr3_nt: TGTGCCAGCAGTCCTACAGGGGGATCTAACTATGGCTACACCTTC

v_call: TRBV19
j_call: TRBJ2-2
d_call: -
clone_size: -
cdr3_aa: CASSLTGYLNTGELFF
cdr3_nt: TGTGCCAGTAGTCTGACTGGGTACCTGAACACCGGGGAGCTGTTTTTT

v_call: TRBV28
j_call: TRBJ1-5
d_call: -
clone_size: few
cdr3_aa: CASSLSGTRNNQPQHF
cdr3_nt: TGTGCCAGCAGTTTAAGCGGGACACGGAACAATCAGCCCCAGCATTTT

v_call: TRBV11-2
j_call: TRBJ2-1
d_call: TRBD2
clone_size: -
cdr3_aa: CASSSPTSGVESYNEQFF
cdr3_nt: TGTGCCAGCAGCTCGCCGACTAGCGGGGTGGAATCCTACAATGAGCAGTTCTTC

v_call: TRBV5-4
j_call: TRBJ2-1
d_call: -
clone_size: -
cdr3_aa: CASSLSPNNEQFF
cdr3_nt: TGTGCCAGCAGCTTGTCTCCTAACAATGAGCAGTTCTTC

v_call: TRBV27
j_call: TRBJ2-1
d_call: TRBD1
clone_size: -
cdr3_aa: CARDRGRNEQFF
cdr3_nt: TGTGCCAGGGACAGGGGTAGGAATGAGCAGTTCTTC

v_call: TRBV5-1
j_call: TRBJ1-1
d_call: -
clone_size: few
cdr3_aa: CASSLGGRVEAFF
cdr3_nt: TGCGCCAGCAGCTTGGGGGGGCGCGTTGAAGCTTTCTTT

v_call: TRBV9
j_call: TRBJ2-1
d_call: TRBD2
clone_size: -
cdr3_aa: CASSVAGGPNEQFF
cdr3_nt: TGTGCCAGCAGCGTGGCGGGAGGGCCGAATGAGCAGTTCTTC

v_call: TRBV21-1
j_call: TRBJ1-1
d_call: -
clone_size: once
cdr3_aa: CASSRLGHRGNTEAFF
cdr3_nt: TGTGCCAGCAGCAGACTCGGACACAGGGGGAACACTGAAGCTTTCTTT

v_call: TRBV30
j_call: TRBJ1-2
d_call: TRBD1
clone_size: -
cdr3_aa: CAWGTVYGYTF
cdr3_nt: TGTGCCTGGGGGACAGTCTATGGCTACACCTTC

v_call: TRBV11-2
j_call: TRBJ2-1
d_call: TRBD2
clone_size: few
cdr3_aa: CASSTSSAGGPYNEQFF
cdr3_nt: TGTGCCAGCAGCACCTCCTCTGCGGGAGGGCCTTACAATGAGCAGTTCTTC

v_call: TRBV5-4
j_call: TRBJ1-1
d_call: -
clone_size: -
cdr3_aa: CASSLPGTNSEAFF
cdr3_nt: TGTGCCAGCAGCTTGCCAGGGACTAATTCTGAAGCTTTCTTT

v_call: TRBV5-8
j_call: TRBJ2-3
d_call: -
clone_size: few
cdr3_aa: CASRYRGTDTQYF
cdr3_nt: TGTGCCAGCAGATACCGGGGCACAGATACGCAGTATTTT

v_call: TRBV25-1
j_call: TRBJ1-1
d_call: -
clone_size: -
cdr3_aa: CASSELRAGAEAFF
cdr3_nt: TGTGCCAGCAGTGAATTGAGGGCCGGGGCTGAAGCTTTCTTT

v_call: TRBV5-1
j_call: TRBJ1-2
d_call: TRBD1
clone_size: -
cdr3_aa: CASSLGQGASDYGYTF
cdr3_nt: TGCGCCAGCAGCTTGGGACAGGGGGCGTCCGACTATGGCTACACCTTC

v_call: TRBV6-2/TRBV6-3
j_call: TRBJ2-7
d_call: -
clone_size: -
cdr3_aa: CASSSTFPVEQYF
cdr3_nt: TGTGCCAGCAGTTCTACGTTCCCTGTCGAGCAGTACTTC

v_call: TRBV29-1
j_call: TRBJ1-2
d_call: -
clone_size: -
cdr3_aa: CSVEVPWETNYGYTF
cdr3_nt: TGCAGCGTTGAGGTCCCATGGGAGACTAACTATGGCTACACCTTC

v_call: TRBV27
j_call: TRBJ1-5
d_call: -
clone_size: once
cdr3_aa: CASSPQGLGQPQHF
cdr3_nt: TGTGCCAGCAGTCCCCAGGGTCTCGGTCAGCCCCAGCATTTT

v_call: TRBV6-6
j_call: TRBJ2-2
d_call: -
clone_size: -
cdr3_aa: CASSTGSRWSAGELFF
cdr3_nt: TGTGCCAGCAGTACCGGGAGCAGGTGGTCCGCCGGGGAGCTGTTTTTT

v_call: TRBV6-5
j_call: TRBJ2-3
d_call: TRBD2
clone_size: -
cdr3_aa: CASSGSGSPSSTQYF
cdr3_nt: TGTGCCAGCAGCGGTAGCGGGAGCCCAAGCAGTACGCAGTATTTT

v_call: TRBV2
j_call: TRBJ1-4
d_call: TRBD1
clone_size: -
cdr3_aa: CASSGDRGNEKLFF
cdr3_nt: TGTGCCAGCAGTGGGGACAGGGGAAATGAAAAACTGTTTTTT

v_call: TRBV7-9
j_call: TRBJ1-6
d_call: -
clone_size: few
cdr3_aa: CASSLGAGRPGSYNSPLHF
cdr3_nt: TGTGCCAGCAGCTTAGGGGCAGGGCGACCAGGGTCCTATAATTCACCCCTCCACTTT

v_call: TRBV7-8
j_call: TRBJ1-2
d_call: TRBD1
clone_size: few
cdr3_aa: CASSPGQGPLANYGYTF
cdr3_nt: TGTGCCAGCAGCCCTGGACAGGGCCCTTTAGCTAACTATGGCTACACCTTC

v_call: TRBV18
j_call: TRBJ1-2
d_call: -
clone_size: -
cdr3_aa: CASSPPQREAIGYGYTF
cdr3_nt: TGTGCCAGCTCACCACCACAAAGGGAGGCTATAGGGTATGGCTACACCTTC